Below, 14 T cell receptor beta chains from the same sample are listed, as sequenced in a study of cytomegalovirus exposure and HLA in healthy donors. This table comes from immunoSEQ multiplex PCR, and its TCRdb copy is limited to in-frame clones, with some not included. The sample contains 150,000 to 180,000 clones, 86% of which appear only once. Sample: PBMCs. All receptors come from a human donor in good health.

The CDR3 DNA reads as TGCGCCAGCAGCTGGCCCATAGCGGGAGGGAGCACAGATACGCAGTATTTT. Protein: CASSWPIAGGSTDTQYF. This chain joins TRBV5-1 and TRBJ2-3; 11 bases line up with TRBD2. The CDR3 is made up of 17 amino acids. The germline CDR1 and CDR2 sequences are SGHRS and YFSETQ. V shed 3 bases, J shed 0 bases, and the junction held 6 bases outside the gene matches.

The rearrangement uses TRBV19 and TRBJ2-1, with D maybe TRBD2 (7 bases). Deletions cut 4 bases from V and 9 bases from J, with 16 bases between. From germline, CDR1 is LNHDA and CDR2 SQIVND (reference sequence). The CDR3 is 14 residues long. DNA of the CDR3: TGTGCCAGTAGTAAGGGGGGGGGCATCGCTGAGCAGTTCTTC. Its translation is CASSKGGGIAEQFF.

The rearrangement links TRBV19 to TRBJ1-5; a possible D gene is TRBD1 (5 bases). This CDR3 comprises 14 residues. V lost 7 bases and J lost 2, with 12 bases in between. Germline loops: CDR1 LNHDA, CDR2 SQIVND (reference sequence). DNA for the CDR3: TGTGCCAGTAAAGGGGATCATGGCAATCAGCCCCAGCATTTT. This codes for CASKGDHGNQPQHF.

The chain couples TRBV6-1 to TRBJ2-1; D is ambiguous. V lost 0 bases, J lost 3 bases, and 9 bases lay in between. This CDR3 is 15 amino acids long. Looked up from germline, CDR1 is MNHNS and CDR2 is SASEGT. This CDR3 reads CASSEAEQYYNEQFF. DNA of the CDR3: TGTGCCAGCAGTGAAGCAGAACAGTACTACAATGAGCAGTTCTTC.

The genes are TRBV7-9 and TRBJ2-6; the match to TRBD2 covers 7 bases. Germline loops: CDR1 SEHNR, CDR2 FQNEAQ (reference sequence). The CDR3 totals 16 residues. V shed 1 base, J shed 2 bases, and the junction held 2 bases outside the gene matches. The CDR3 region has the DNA TGTGCCAGCAGCTTAGTGCGGGGGACTGGGGCCAACGTCCTGACTTTC. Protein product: CASSLVRGTGANVLTF. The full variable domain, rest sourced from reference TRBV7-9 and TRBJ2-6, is DTGVSQNPRHKITKRGQNVTFRCDPISEHNRLYWYRQTLGQGPEFLTYFQNEAQLEKSRLLSDRFSAERPKGSFSTLEIQRTEQGDSAMYLCASSLVRGTGANVLTFGAGSRLTVL.

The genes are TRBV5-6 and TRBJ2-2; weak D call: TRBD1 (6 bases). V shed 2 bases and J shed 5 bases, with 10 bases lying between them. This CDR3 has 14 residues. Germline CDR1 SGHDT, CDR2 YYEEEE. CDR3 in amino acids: CASSLTGWTGELFF. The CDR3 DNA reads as TGTGCCAGCAGCTTAACAGGGTGGACCGGGGAGCTGTTTTTT.

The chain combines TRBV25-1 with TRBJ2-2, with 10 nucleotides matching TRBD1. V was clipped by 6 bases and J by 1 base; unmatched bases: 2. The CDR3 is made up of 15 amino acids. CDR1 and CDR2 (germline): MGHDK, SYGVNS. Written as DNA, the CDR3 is TGTGCCAGCAGAGGACAGGGGGGGAACACCGGGGAGCTGTTTTTT. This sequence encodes CASRGQGGNTGELFF.

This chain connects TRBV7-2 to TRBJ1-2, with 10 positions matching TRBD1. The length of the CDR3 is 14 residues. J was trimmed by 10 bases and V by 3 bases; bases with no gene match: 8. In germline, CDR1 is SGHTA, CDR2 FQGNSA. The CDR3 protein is CASSFTGTGAAYTF. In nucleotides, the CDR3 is TGTGCCAGCAGCTTTACCGGGACAGGGGCGGCCTACACCTTC.

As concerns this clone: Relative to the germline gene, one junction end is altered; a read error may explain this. CDR3 coding DNA: TGTGCCAGCACCTTGACTGGGACAGGGAAGGAGACCCAGTACTTC. It translates to CASTLTGTGKETQYF. V is TRBV5-6 and J is TRBJ2-5, with 9 bases lining up with TRBD1. The V gene's germline CDR1 is SGHDT and CDR2 YYEEEE. The CDR3 is 15 amino acids.

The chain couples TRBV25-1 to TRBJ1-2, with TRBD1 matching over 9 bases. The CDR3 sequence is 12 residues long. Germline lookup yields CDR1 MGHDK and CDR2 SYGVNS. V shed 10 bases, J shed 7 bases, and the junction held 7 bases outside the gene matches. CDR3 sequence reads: CATRTGAAGYTF. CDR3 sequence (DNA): TGTGCCACCCGGACAGGGGCCGCTGGCTACACCTTC.

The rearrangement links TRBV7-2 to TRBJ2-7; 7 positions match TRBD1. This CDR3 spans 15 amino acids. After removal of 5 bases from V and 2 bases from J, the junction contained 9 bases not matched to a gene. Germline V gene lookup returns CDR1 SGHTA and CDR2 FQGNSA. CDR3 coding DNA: TGTGCCAGCAGCCCACGGACAGGTACCCCCTACGAGCAGTACTTC. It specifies CASSPRTGTPYEQYF.

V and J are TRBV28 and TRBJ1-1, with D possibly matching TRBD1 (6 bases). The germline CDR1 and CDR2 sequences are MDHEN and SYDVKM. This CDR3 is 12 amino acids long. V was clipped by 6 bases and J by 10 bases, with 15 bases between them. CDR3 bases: TGTGCCAGCAGACGGGACACCGTAGGAGCTTTCTTT. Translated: CASRRDTVGAFF.

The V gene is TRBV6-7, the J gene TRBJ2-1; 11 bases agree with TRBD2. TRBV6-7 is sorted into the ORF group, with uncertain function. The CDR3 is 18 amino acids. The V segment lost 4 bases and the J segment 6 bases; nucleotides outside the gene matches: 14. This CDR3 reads CASSSAQTSGVKGNEQFF. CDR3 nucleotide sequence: TGTGCCAGCAGTTCCGCGCAGACTAGCGGGGTAAAAGGCAATGAGCAGTTCTTC.

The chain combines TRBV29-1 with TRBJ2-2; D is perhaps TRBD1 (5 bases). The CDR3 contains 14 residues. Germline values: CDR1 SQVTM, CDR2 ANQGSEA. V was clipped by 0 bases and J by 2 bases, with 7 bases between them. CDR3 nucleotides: TGCAGCGTTGAAGAAGGGGTTAACACCGGGGAGCTGTTTTTT. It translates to CSVEEGVNTGELFF.